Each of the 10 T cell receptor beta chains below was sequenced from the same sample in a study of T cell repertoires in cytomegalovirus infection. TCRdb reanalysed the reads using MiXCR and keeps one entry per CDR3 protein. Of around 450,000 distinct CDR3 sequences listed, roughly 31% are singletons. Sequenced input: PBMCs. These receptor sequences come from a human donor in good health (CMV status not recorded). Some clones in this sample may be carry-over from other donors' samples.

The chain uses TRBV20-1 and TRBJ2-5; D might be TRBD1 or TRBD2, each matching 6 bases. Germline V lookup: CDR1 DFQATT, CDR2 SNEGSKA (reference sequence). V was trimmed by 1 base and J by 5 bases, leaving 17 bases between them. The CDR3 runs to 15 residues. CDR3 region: CSARGGRDPRETQYF. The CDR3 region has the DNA TGCAGTGCTAGAGGGGGGCGGGACCCTCGGGAGACCCAGTACTTC.

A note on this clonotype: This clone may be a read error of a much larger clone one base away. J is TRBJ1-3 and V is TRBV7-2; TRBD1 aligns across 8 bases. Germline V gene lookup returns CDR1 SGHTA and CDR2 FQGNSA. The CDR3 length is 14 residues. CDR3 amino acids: CSSSVQGAGNTIYF. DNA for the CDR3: TGTTCCAGCAGCGTCCAGGGGGCGGGAAACACCATATATTTT.

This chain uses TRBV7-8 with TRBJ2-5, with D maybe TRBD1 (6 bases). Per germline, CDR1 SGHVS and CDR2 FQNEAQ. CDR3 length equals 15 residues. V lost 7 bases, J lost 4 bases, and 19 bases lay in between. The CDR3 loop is CASTQIGTPTETQYF. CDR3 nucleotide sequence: TGTGCCAGCACCCAAATCGGGACACCAACAGAGACCCAGTACTTC.

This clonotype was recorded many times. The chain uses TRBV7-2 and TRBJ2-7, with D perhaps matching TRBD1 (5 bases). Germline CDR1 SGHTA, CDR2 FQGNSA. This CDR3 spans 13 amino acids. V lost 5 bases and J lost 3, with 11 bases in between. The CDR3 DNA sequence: TGTGCCAGCAGCCGGAAGGGGAACTACGAGCAGTACTTC. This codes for CASSRKGNYEQYF.

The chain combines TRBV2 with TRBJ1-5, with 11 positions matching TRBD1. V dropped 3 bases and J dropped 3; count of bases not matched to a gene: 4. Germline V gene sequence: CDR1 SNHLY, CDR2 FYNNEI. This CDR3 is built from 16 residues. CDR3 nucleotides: TGTGCCAGCAGTGACGGACAGGGGGCATTCAATCAGCCCCAGCATTTT. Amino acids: CASSDGQGAFNQPQHF.

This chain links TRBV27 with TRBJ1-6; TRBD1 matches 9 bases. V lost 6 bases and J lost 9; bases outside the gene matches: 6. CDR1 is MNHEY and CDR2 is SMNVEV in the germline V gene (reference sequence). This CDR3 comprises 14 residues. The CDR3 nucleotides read TGTGCCAGCAGGAACGACAGGGGGGGTTCACCCCTCCACTTT. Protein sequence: CASRNDRGGSPLHF.

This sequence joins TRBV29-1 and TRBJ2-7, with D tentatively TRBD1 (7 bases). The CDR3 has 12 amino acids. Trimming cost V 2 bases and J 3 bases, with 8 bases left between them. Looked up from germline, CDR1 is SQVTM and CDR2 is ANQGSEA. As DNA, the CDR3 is TGCAGCGTTGAACAGGGGGGCTACGAGCAGTACTTC. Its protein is CSVEQGGYEQYF.

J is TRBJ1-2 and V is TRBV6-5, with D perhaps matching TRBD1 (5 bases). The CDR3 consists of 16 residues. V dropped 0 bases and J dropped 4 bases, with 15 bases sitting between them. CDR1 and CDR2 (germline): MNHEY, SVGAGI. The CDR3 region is CASSYSAGTIGYGYTF. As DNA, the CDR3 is TGTGCCAGCAGTTACTCTGCAGGGACGATCGGCTATGGCTACACCTTC.

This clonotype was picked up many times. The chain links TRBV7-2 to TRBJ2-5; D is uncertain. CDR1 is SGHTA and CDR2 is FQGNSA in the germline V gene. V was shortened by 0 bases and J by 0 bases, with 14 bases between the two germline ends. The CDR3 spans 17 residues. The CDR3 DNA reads TGTGCCAGCAGCTTAGCGGTTAGCCGCCGGAACCAAGAGACCCAGTACTTC. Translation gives CASSLAVSRRNQETQYF.

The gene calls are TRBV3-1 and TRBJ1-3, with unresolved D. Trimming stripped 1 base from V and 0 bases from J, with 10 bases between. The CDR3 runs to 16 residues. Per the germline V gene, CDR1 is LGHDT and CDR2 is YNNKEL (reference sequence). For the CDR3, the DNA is TGTGCCAGCAGCCAAGGCGGTATTCTCTCTGGAAACACCATATATTTT. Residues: CASSQGGILSGNTIYF.